A selection of T cell receptor beta chains follows, all from one sample in a study of neurological immune-mediated disorders. TCRdb reanalysed the 5' RACE reads using MiXCR and keeps one entry per CDR3 protein. The sample shows 50,000 to 60,000 distinct CDR3 sequences, over 3.5% of them seen only once. Sequencing was carried out using CD4+ T cells from blood. The receptors derive from a woman aged 40 to 50 with multiple sclerosis. Both conserved end residues are part of each CDR3. Each record gives: V gene, D gene, clone size, J gene, CDR3 DNA, CDR3 protein. The D gene is left open where the match is weak. Clone size is not always given. Where it is, it says once, few, many or a class for expanded clones.

v_call: TRBV20-1; d_call: NA; clone_size: many; j_call: TRBJ2-5; cdr3_nt: TGCAGTGCCAGAGACGGGACAGCCAACCGGAGGGAAGAGACCCAGTACTTC; cdr3_aa: CSARDGTANRREETQYF
v_call: TRBV29-1; d_call: NA; clone_size: many; j_call: TRBJ2-7; cdr3_nt: TGCAGCGTTGGGGATGGAGGTTCCGAGCAGTACTTC; cdr3_aa: CSVGDGGSEQYF
v_call: TRBV15; d_call: NA; clone_size: few; j_call: TRBJ1-2; cdr3_nt: TGTGTCACCAGCAGAGAGGACGGGGCTCGATTCTATGGCTACACCTTC; cdr3_aa: CVTSREDGARFYGYTF
v_call: TRBV7-3; d_call: NA; clone_size: many; j_call: TRBJ2-7; cdr3_nt: TGTGCCAGCTCGCCCGGGAACATCTACGAGCAGTACTTC; cdr3_aa: CASSPGNIYEQYF
v_call: TRBV29-1; d_call: TRBD1; clone_size: few; j_call: TRBJ1-1; cdr3_nt: TGCAGCGTTTATACAGGGGCCTTGGGCACTGAAGCTTTCTTT; cdr3_aa: CSVYTGALGTEAFF
v_call: TRBV5-1; d_call: NA; clone_size: many; j_call: TRBJ1-1; cdr3_nt: TGCGCCAGCAGCCCGGTCGGGGTTCGGGGAACTGAAGCTTTCTTT; cdr3_aa: CASSPVGVRGTEAFF
v_call: TRBV3-1; d_call: NA; clone_size: many; j_call: TRBJ2-7; cdr3_nt: TGTGCCAGCAGCCACGACCCCCGTTCCTACGAGCAGTACTTC; cdr3_aa: CASSHDPRSYEQYF
v_call: TRBV4-1; d_call: TRBD1; clone_size: many; j_call: TRBJ2-7; cdr3_nt: TGCGCCAGCAGCCAAAAGAGGGCTCAGGGGGCCTACGAGCAGTACTTC; cdr3_aa: CASSQKRAQGAYEQYF
v_call: TRBV5-1; d_call: NA; clone_size: many; j_call: TRBJ1-2; cdr3_nt: TGCGCCAGCAGCTTGGGACAGACGCATGGCTACACCTTC; cdr3_aa: CASSLGQTHGYTF
v_call: TRBV15; d_call: NA; clone_size: many; j_call: TRBJ1-2; cdr3_nt: TGTGCCACCAGTTCGACTTATGGCTACACCTTC; cdr3_aa: CATSSTYGYTF
v_call: TRBV5-1; d_call: TRBD1; clone_size: NA; j_call: TRBJ2-7; cdr3_nt: TGCGCCAGCAGCTTGTCCGGGACAGGAACCCTCTACGAGCAGTACTTC; cdr3_aa: CASSLSGTGTLYEQYF
v_call: TRBV6-4; d_call: TRBD1; clone_size: many; j_call: TRBJ2-7; cdr3_nt: TGTGCCAGCAGCCGGGACAGCGGCTACGAGCAGTACTTC; cdr3_aa: CASSRDSGYEQYF
v_call: TRBV5-5; d_call: NA; clone_size: many; j_call: TRBJ1-1; cdr3_nt: TGTGCCAGCAGCTTGGTTGGCCAGAACACTGAAGCTTTCTTT; cdr3_aa: CASSLVGQNTEAFF
v_call: TRBV20-1; d_call: TRBD1; clone_size: few; j_call: TRBJ1-2; cdr3_nt: TGCAGTGCCCTTCGACAGGGTAATGGCTATGGCTACACCTTC; cdr3_aa: CSALRQGNGYGYTF
v_call: TRBV5-1; d_call: TRBD1; clone_size: many; j_call: TRBJ1-1; cdr3_nt: TGCGCCAGCAGCTTAATTACAGGGGGGAACACTGAAGCTTTCTTT; cdr3_aa: CASSLITGGNTEAFF
v_call: TRBV4-2; d_call: NA; clone_size: NA; j_call: TRBJ1-2; cdr3_nt: TGTGCCAGCAGCCAAGAGGGCCCCATCCTTGGGGGCTACACCTTC; cdr3_aa: CASSQEGPILGGYTF
v_call: TRBV20-1; d_call: NA; clone_size: many; j_call: TRBJ1-4; cdr3_nt: TGCAGTGCCAACGGCGGGGGCGGAAAGGAAAAACTGTTTTTT; cdr3_aa: CSANGGGGKEKLFF
v_call: TRBV6-1; d_call: TRBD1; clone_size: NA; j_call: TRBJ2-6; cdr3_nt: TGTGCCAGCCATGATACAGGGGGAGCTGGGGCCAACGTCCTGACTTTC; cdr3_aa: CASHDTGGAGANVLTF
v_call: TRBV2; d_call: TRBD2; clone_size: many; j_call: TRBJ2-1; cdr3_nt: TGTGCCAGCATGGTCATAGCGGGGGGCAATGAGCAGTTCTTC; cdr3_aa: CASMVIAGGNEQFF
v_call: TRBV20-1; d_call: TRBD2; clone_size: many; j_call: TRBJ2-3; cdr3_nt: TGCAGTGCTAGCGGGGGGGCCGAAGATACGCAGTATTTT; cdr3_aa: CSASGGAEDTQYF
v_call: TRBV20-1; d_call: NA; clone_size: many; j_call: TRBJ1-2; cdr3_nt: TGCAGTGCTAGAAGCGACAGTAGTGGCTATGGCTACACCTTC; cdr3_aa: CSARSDSSGYGYTF
v_call: TRBV7-2; d_call: TRBD2; clone_size: many; j_call: TRBJ2-5; cdr3_nt: TGTGCCAGCAGCTTAAGTGGACTAGTTTTGGAGACCCAGTACTTC; cdr3_aa: CASSLSGLVLETQYF
v_call: TRBV10-3; d_call: TRBD2; clone_size: many; j_call: TRBJ2-1; cdr3_nt: TGTGCCATCAGTTTAATAAGACTAGCGGGGGCCCCCGTCATCCTCCCTGAGCAGTTCTTC; cdr3_aa: CAISLIRLAGAPVILPEQFF
v_call: TRBV7-2; d_call: TRBD2; clone_size: many; j_call: TRBJ2-3; cdr3_nt: TGTGCCAGCAGCCTACACCCGTCTAGCGGGGGCACAGATACGCAGTATTTT; cdr3_aa: CASSLHPSSGGTDTQYF
v_call: TRBV7-9; d_call: NA; clone_size: once; j_call: TRBJ1-4; cdr3_nt: TGTGCCAGCAGCTTAGGGGGAGGTGTTAATGAAAAACTGTTTTTT; cdr3_aa: CASSLGGGVNEKLFF
v_call: TRBV10-3; d_call: NA; clone_size: few; j_call: TRBJ2-7; cdr3_nt: TGTGCCATCAGTGAGTCCCAGGGCGGTTCCTACGAGCAGTACTTC; cdr3_aa: CAISESQGGSYEQYF
v_call: TRBV6-5; d_call: NA; clone_size: many; j_call: TRBJ1-3; cdr3_nt: TGTGCCAGCAGTTACGGCGGGTCCTCTGGAAACACCATATATTTT; cdr3_aa: CASSYGGSSGNTIYF
v_call: TRBV21-1; d_call: NA; clone_size: many; j_call: TRBJ1-1; cdr3_nt: TGTGCCAGCACCCCCGAGAGGGCGAACACTGAAGCTTTCTTT; cdr3_aa: CASTPERANTEAFF
v_call: TRBV20-1; d_call: NA; clone_size: many; j_call: TRBJ1-5; cdr3_nt: TGCAGTGCTAGAGATGGGAGTGGGAAAGTTCAGCCCCAGCATTTT; cdr3_aa: CSARDGSGKVQPQHF
v_call: TRBV4-1; d_call: NA; clone_size: many; j_call: TRBJ2-1; cdr3_nt: TGCGCCAGCAGCCAAGTCCCCAGGGAATCGGTGCAGTTCTTC; cdr3_aa: CASSQVPRESVQFF
v_call: TRBV7-8; d_call: NA; clone_size: NA; j_call: TRBJ2-3; cdr3_nt: TGTACCGGCAGCACTTGGGCGGGGACTAGCACAGATACGCAGTATTTT; cdr3_aa: CTGSTWAGTSTDTQYF
v_call: TRBV5-1; d_call: NA; clone_size: many; j_call: TRBJ2-1; cdr3_nt: TGCGCCAGCAGCTTGACCGGGAGCTCCTACAATGAGCAGTTCTTC; cdr3_aa: CASSLTGSSYNEQFF
v_call: TRBV5-1; d_call: NA; clone_size: many; j_call: TRBJ1-1; cdr3_nt: TGCGCCAGCAGCCAGAGACCTATCGACACTGAAGCTTTCTTT; cdr3_aa: CASSQRPIDTEAFF
v_call: TRBV5-1; d_call: NA; clone_size: many; j_call: TRBJ2-7; cdr3_nt: TGCGCCAGCAGCGGCAGAGGAGAGCAGTACTTC; cdr3_aa: CASSGRGEQYF
v_call: TRBV2; d_call: NA; clone_size: NA; j_call: TRBJ1-5; cdr3_nt: TGTGCCAGTACAGGGTATAGCAATCAGCCCCAGCATTTT; cdr3_aa: CASTGYSNQPQHF
v_call: TRBV12-3/TRBV12-4; d_call: NA; clone_size: many; j_call: TRBJ1-5; cdr3_nt: TGTGCCAGCAGTTTGATAGAGGGGCAGCCCCAGCATTTT; cdr3_aa: CASSLIEGQPQHF
v_call: TRBV5-1; d_call: NA; clone_size: many; j_call: TRBJ2-5; cdr3_nt: TGCGCCAGCAGCCCGACAGCTCAAGAGACCCAGTACTTC; cdr3_aa: CASSPTAQETQYF
v_call: TRBV6-2/TRBV6-3; d_call: NA; clone_size: many; j_call: TRBJ1-5; cdr3_nt: TGTGCCAGCAGTTACGGGGGGGGCTCTTTCTATCAGCCCCAGCATTTT; cdr3_aa: CASSYGGGSFYQPQHF
v_call: TRBV10-3; d_call: NA; clone_size: medium-sized; j_call: TRBJ1-1; cdr3_nt: TGTGCCATCAAAAGTGCAGAAATTGAAGCTTTCTTT; cdr3_aa: CAIKSAEIEAFF
v_call: TRBV3-1; d_call: TRBD1; clone_size: many; j_call: TRBJ1-2; cdr3_nt: TGTGCCAGCACCCGACAGGGTGGTGGCTACACCTTC; cdr3_aa: CASTRQGGGYTF
v_call: TRBV7-2; d_call: NA; clone_size: many; j_call: TRBJ2-3; cdr3_nt: TGTGCCAGCAGCACCATAGGGTCCACAGATACGCAGTATTTT; cdr3_aa: CASSTIGSTDTQYF
v_call: TRBV3-1; d_call: NA; clone_size: many; j_call: TRBJ2-3; cdr3_nt: TGTGCCAGCAGCGGTGAGGGGTCAGATACGCAGTATTTT; cdr3_aa: CASSGEGSDTQYF